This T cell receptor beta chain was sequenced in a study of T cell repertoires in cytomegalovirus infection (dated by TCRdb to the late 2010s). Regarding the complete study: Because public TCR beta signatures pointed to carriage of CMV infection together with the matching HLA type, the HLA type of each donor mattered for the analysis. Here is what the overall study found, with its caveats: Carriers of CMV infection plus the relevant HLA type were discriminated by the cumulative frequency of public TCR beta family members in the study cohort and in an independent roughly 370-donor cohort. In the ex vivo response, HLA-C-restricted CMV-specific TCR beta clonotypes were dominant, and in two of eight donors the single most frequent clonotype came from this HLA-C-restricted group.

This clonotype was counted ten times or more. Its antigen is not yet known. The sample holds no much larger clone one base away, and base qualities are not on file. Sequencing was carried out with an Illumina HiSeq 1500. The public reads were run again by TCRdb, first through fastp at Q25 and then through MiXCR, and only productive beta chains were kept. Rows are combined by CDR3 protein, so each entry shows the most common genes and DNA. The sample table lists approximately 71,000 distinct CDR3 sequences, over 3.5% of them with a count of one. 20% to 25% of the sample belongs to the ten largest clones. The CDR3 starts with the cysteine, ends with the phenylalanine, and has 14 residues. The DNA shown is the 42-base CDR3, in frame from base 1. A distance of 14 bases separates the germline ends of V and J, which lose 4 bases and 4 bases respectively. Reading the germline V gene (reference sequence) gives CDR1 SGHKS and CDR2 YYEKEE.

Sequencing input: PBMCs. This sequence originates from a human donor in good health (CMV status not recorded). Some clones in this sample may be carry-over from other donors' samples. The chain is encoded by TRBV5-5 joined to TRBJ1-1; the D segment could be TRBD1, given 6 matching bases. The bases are TGTGCCAGCAGCAGGGACACGTTAGTCACTGAAGCTTTCTTT. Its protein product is CASSRDTLVTEAFF.